These 7 T cell receptor beta chains share one sample of origin, sequenced in a study of blood T cell repertoires in COVID-19. Some clones are missing from TCRdb's copy, which holds only in-frame ones; the method was immunoSEQ multiplex PCR. Here the sample spans approximately 260,000 clones, around 85% being singletons. The source material was peripheral blood. The origin of the receptors is a woman between 40 and 50 years old with active or convalescent COVID-19.

The CDR3 DNA reads TGTGCCAGCAGCTTGACGGGGAGACTTCAAGAGACCCAGTACTTC. Its protein is CASSLTGRLQETQYF. V gene TRBV5-6 combines with J gene TRBJ2-5; tentative D call: TRBD2 (5 bases). This CDR3 region has 15 residues. Between the trimmed V and J ends, which lost 1 base and 2 bases, there was a span of 12 bases. Germline V gives CDR1 SGHDT, CDR2 YYEEEE.

The V gene is TRBV27, the J gene TRBJ1-1, with 8 bases fitting TRBD1. The trim removed 5 bases at V and 4 bases at J, leaving 6 bases unmatched. Germline loops: CDR1 MNHEY, CDR2 SMNVEV (reference sequence). This CDR3 spans 14 amino acids. The CDR3 region is CASSPRTGLTEAFF. In DNA form, the CDR3 reads TGTGCCAGCAGTCCGAGGACAGGGCTCACTGAAGCTTTCTTT.

The CDR3 bases are TGTGCCAGCAGTCCGGCGGGACGGTTTAGCAATCAGCCCCAGCATTTT. It translates to CASSPAGRFSNQPQHF. The V call is TRBV27, the J call TRBJ1-5; tentatively, D is TRBD1 (5 bases). The V end lost 5 bases, the J end lost 0 bases, and 14 bases lay between the germline ends. This CDR3 spans 16 amino acids. The germline V gene has CDR1 MNHEY and CDR2 SMNVEV (reference sequence).

This clone appeared a few times. The chain carries TRBV5-1 and TRBJ2-2; the match to TRBD2 covers 7 bases. The CDR3 is 15 residues long. Per germline, CDR1 SGHRS and CDR2 YFSETQ. The V and J ends lost 2 bases and 5 bases, in that order; junction bases with no gene match: 6. The CDR3 protein is CASSFASGDTGELFF. CDR3 sequence (DNA): TGCGCCAGCAGCTTCGCTAGCGGAGATACCGGGGAGCTGTTTTTT.

V usage is TRBV7-2 and J usage is TRBJ1-2; D unclear. Trimming cost V 1 base and J 5 bases, with 14 bases left between them. The CDR3 spans 15 residues. Germline lookup yields CDR1 SGHTA and CDR2 FQGNSA. Here the CDR3 DNA reads TGTGCCAGCAGCTTAGTCGCGGAAACCAGATATGGCTACACCTTC. This sequence encodes CASSLVAETRYGYTF. Supplemented by reference TRBV7-2 and TRBJ1-2, the full variable domain reads GAGVSQSPSNKVTEKGKDVELRCDPISGHTALYWYRQSLGQGLEFLIYFQGNSAPDKSGLPSDRFSAERTGGSVSTLTIQRTQQEDSAVYLCASSLVAETRYGYTFGSGTRLTVV.

The V and J genes are TRBV12-5 and TRBJ1-5; D is unresolved. CDR3 length: 13 residues. Trimming took 1 base from V and 6 from J, leaving 7 bases between them. Per germline, CDR1 LGHNT and CDR2 FRNRAP. CDR3 sequence: CASGLGGSQPQHF. For the CDR3, the DNA is TGTGCTAGTGGTTTGGGTGGTAGTCAGCCCCAGCATTTT.

This sequence joins TRBV9 and TRBJ2-5; TRBD2 is a possible D gene (6 bases). Between the trimmed V and J ends, which lost 3 bases and 5 bases, there was a span of 14 bases. This CDR3 is built from 14 residues. Germline V gene sequence: CDR1 SGDLS, CDR2 YYNGEE. The CDR3 region has the DNA TGTGCCAGCAGCGCCGGGGGTTTCAGGGAGACCCAGTACTTC. Protein product: CASSAGGFRETQYF.